This T cell receptor (beta chain) was documented in a study of beta chain features in type 1 diabetes. Looked up from germline, CDR1 is GTSNPN and CDR2 is SVGIG (reference sequence). There are 16 residues in the CDR3. Trimming removed 0 bases from V and 1 base from J, with 14 bases in between. Study-wide findings and caveats: Among type 1 diabetes patients, VDJ junctions had fewer insertions and more deletions.

The collection from each donor was one heparinised blood draw averaging roughly 100 mL. As to this clone: The antigen remains undetermined.

Every bit of the isolated RNA underwent reverse transcription, so sequencing read expressed TCRB transcripts. Repertoires were generated with immunoSEQ multiplex PCR, while TCRdb's copy carries only in-frame clones and drops some. In the table there are 360,000 or so clones, around 20% of which are singletons. V and J are TRBV30 and TRBJ2-3; possibly TRBD2 for D (5 bases). The sample taken for sequencing was naive CD4+ T cells from blood. This TCR derives from a woman aged 18-29 years in good health. The CDR3 region is CAWSVGGSHRTDTQYF. CDR3 bases: TGTGCCTGGAGTGTAGGTGGGAGCCATCGCACAGATACGCAGTATTTT.